Many counts were recorded for the clone carrying this TCR beta chain. Its antigen remains unidentified. This CDR3 has 15 amino acids. V was shortened by 4 bases and J by 4 bases, with 15 bases between the two germline ends. The germline V gene encodes CDR1 SGDLS and CDR2 YYNGEE. Either OKT3 anti-CD3 antibody or CD3/CD28 beads expanded T cells from blood mononuclear cells over 3 days. Expanded T cells grew in IL-2 (around 110 IU/ml) plus IL-7 (approximately 5 ng/ml). These data belong to a study of beta chain bispecific antibodies for T cell cancers. For the study at large: Jurkat cells expressed TRBV12-3; HPB-ALL cells expressed TRBV5-5.

Clonotypes were quantified using unique molecular identifier barcodes. TCRdb re-analysed the 5' RACE reads in MiXCR, keeping a single row per CDR3 protein. The table records around 8,600 distinct CDR3 sequences, about 2.4% of them present only once. Study results and limitations: TRBV5-5 signal dropped around 98% after anti-TRBV5-5; TRBV5-6 dropped about 92%. In these mixed samples, most targeted TRBV reads derived from the leukemia cell line.

Sequencing used T cells from a healthy donor cultured with Jurkat leukemia cells, obtained from a culture containing an anti-CD19 bispecific antibody. This TCR derives from a human donor in good health. Some clones in this sample may be carry-over from other donors' samples. V and J are TRBV9 and TRBJ2-1; D is unclear. CDR3 in amino acids: CASSTRSGMYNEQFF. CDR3 DNA: TGTGCCAGCAGCACCCGGAGTGGGATGTACAATGAGCAGTTCTTC. The full variable domain, its missing parts supplied by reference TRBV9 and TRBJ2-1, is DSGVTQTPKHLITATGQRVTLRCSPRSGDLSVYWYQQSLDQGLQFLIQYYNGEERAKGNILERFSAQQFPDLHSELNLSSLELGDSALYFCASSTRSGMYNEQFFGPGTRLTVL.